This T cell receptor (beta chain) was retrieved from a study of blood T cells in healthy people across ages. V was shortened by 7 bases and J by 0 bases, with 10 bases between the two germline ends. The CDR3 totals 14 residues. Germline CDR1 MNHNY, CDR2 SVGAGI (reference sequence). Alongside a J-beta primer mix, a sample-barcoded 5' primer served in a second PCR lasting about 7 to 11 cycles. Every cDNA molecule bore a tag from a template-switch adaptor containing 12 random nucleotides. MiXCR, run by TCRdb on the 5' RACE reads, gives a single entry per CDR3 protein. The sample lists approximately 1.5 million distinct CDR3 sequences; approximately 42% were seen once. The donors, all healthy, were Caucasians living in Russia, aged about 6 to 95.

The chain combines TRBV6-6 with TRBJ2-1, with D uncertain. The sequenced sample consisted of blood. This receptor was taken from a woman in her late teens or twenties in good health. In DNA, the CDR3 is TGTGCCAGCAAATCAGATAGCTCCTACAATGAGCAGTTCTTC. Its translation is CASKSDSSYNEQFF.